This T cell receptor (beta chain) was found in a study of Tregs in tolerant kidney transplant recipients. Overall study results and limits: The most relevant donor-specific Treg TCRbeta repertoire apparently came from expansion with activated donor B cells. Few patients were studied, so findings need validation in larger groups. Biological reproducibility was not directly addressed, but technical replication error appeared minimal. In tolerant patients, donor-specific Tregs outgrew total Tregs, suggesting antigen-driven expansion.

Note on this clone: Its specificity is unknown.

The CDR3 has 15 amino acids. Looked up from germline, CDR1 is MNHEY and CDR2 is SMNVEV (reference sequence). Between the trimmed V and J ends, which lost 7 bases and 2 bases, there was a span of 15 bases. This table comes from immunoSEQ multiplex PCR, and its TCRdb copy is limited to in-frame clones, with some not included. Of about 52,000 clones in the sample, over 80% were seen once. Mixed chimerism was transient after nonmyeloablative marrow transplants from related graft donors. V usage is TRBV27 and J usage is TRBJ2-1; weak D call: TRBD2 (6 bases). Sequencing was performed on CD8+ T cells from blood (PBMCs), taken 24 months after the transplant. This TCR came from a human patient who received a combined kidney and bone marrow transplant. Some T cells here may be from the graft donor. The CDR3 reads CASTLDYKTYNEQFF. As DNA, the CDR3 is TGTGCCAGCACCTTGGACTACAAGACCTACAATGAGCAGTTCTTC.